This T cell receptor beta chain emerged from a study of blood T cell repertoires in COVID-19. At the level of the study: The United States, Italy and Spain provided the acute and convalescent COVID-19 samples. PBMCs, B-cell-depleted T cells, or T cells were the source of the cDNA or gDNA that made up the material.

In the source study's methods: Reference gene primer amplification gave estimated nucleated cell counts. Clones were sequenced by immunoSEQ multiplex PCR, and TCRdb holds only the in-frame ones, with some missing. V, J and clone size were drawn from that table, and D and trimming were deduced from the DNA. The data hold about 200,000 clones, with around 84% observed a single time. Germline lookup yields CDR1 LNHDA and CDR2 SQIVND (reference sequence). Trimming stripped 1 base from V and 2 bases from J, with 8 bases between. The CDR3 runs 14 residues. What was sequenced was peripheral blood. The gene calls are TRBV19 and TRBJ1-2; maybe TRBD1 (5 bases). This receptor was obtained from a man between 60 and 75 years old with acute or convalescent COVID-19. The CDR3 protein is CASSIAGENYGYTF. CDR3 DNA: TGTGCCAGTAGTATAGCGGGGGAGAACTATGGCTACACCTTC.